This is a list of T cell receptor beta chains from one sample in a study of T cells expressing NK-cell markers. TCRdb re-called the 5' RACE reads, yielding one record per CDR3 amino acid sequence without DNA. The sample has about 440,000 distinct CDR3 sequences. Material for sequencing was blood T cells: a sorted CD56 or NKG2C T cell subset, CD4+ or CD8+ T cells, or bulk PBMC T cells (not recorded which). These receptors were obtained from a woman aged 18-70 years in good health. The CDR3 runs from the conserved cysteine through the conserved F or W.

v_gene	j_gene	CDR3aa
TRBV4-2	TRBJ2-4	CASSQQGAKNIQYF
TRBV30	TRBJ2-5	CAWSSSGRGETQYF
TRBV6-1	TRBJ2-5	CASSESGSQETQYF
TRBV20-1	TRBJ1-5	CSARRSGDGNQPQHF
TRBV30	TRBJ2-2	CAWTDWGGGELFF
TRBV6-5	TRBJ1-2	CASSLDRTNYGYTF
TRBV27	TRBJ2-5	CASSLVAGAPETQYF
TRBV7-3	TRBJ2-3	CASSTGQAFSTDTQYF
TRBV29-1	TRBJ2-7	CSTRTATYEQYF
TRBV29-1	TRBJ1-3	CSVGDGSGNTIYF
TRBV24-1	TRBJ2-3	CATSDSPGGADTQYF
TRBV10-3	TRBJ2-3	CAIRETADTQYF
TRBV5-1	TRBJ2-5	CASGAEQETQYF
TRBV6-2/TRBV6-3	TRBJ1-5	CASTVDSYQPQHF